This TCR beta chain was sequenced during a study of blood T cells in healthy people across ages. A second PCR, run for about 6 to 11 cycles, used a sample-barcoded 5' primer plus a J-beta primer mix. TCRdb re-called the 5' RACE reads with MiXCR, one entry per CDR3 protein. The data contain about 1.8 million distinct CDR3 sequences, roughly 50% of them singletons. The CDR3 runs to 14 residues. The V end was cut by 7 bases, the J end by 5 bases, with 17 bases between. In germline, CDR1 is LGHNT, CDR2 FRNRAP. The sample was blood. This receptor was identified in a woman in her forties in good health. The chain has TRBV12-5 and TRBJ2-5; D unclear. The CDR3 DNA follows: TGTGCTAGTGCCTTAGCCGGGCTGAGGGAGACCCAGTACTTC. Its translation: CASALAGLRETQYF.